This TCR beta chain was captured in a study of T-cell reconstitution after alpha-beta-depleted transplantation in children. This clonotype was found many times. Unique molecular identifiers were incorporated into the prepared TCRbeta library. MiXCR was run by TCRdb on the PCR reads, yielding one entry per CDR3 protein. This table holds around 600,000 distinct CDR3 sequences, more than 20% found once. The V end was cut by 2 bases, the J end by 4 bases, with 8 bases between. Germline values: CDR1 SGHTA, CDR2 FQGNSA. CDR3 length: 13 residues. Sequenced material: PBMCs, mostly from graft donor cells, taken 360 days after TCRalphabeta/CD19-depleted stem cell transplant. The source of this sequence is a boy under two years old who had a stem cell transplant for acute myeloid leukemia, so the T cells may come from the graft donor. This chain links TRBV7-2 with TRBJ1-1; D is unresolved. The CDR3 DNA follows: TGTGCCAGCAGCTTAAGCAGTGGCACTGAAGCTTTCTTT. Its translation: CASSLSSGTEAFF.